The sequence of this T cell receptor (beta chain) was determined in a study of technical replicates of blood from several donors. Per the germline V gene, CDR1 is SNHLY and CDR2 is FYNNEI. The CDR3 spans 16 residues. V dropped 7 bases and J dropped 8 bases, with 21 bases sitting between them. Assay: immunoSEQ multiplex PCR; the TCRdb copy retains only in-frame clones and omits some. The profile shows 76,000 or so clones, 80% to 90% of them singletons. The receptor's source is a human donor in good health. Some clones in this sample may be carry-over from other donors' samples. Specimen: PBMCs. The chain links TRBV2 to TRBJ1-6; no definite D call. CDR3 sequence (DNA): TGTGCCAGCACCCCCGGAGGCTGGGTCAATGATTCACCCCTCCACTTT. Its translation: CASTPGGWVNDSPLHF.